This T cell receptor beta chain emerged from a study of T cell responses to AZD1222 COVID-19 vaccine. On the study more broadly: Combined were second doses at about 4 or about 12 weeks. Study observations and caveats: Reportedly, nearly half of unique spike TCRs recognized epitopes outside B.1.351/B.1.1.7 mutations. The CD4 TCRs associated with vaccination extended across spike and predominated at 160-218 and 743-854. The sample set comprised mostly white British donors with more females, and clonal diversity was possibly underestimated.

Concerning this clone itself: What it binds is unknown.

Sequencing was performed with immunoSEQ multiplex PCR; in TCRdb, only in-frame clones are kept and a portion is missing. Here the sample spans around 100,000 clones, about four fifths being singletons. Per germline, CDR1 SGHRS and CDR2 YFSETQ. The length of the CDR3 is 15 residues. V lost 4 bases and J lost 6; bases outside the gene matches: 12. The sample here was peripheral blood, taken on day 0 of AZD1222 vaccination. The chain combines TRBV5-1 with TRBJ2-7; TRBD2 matches at 8 bases. This clonotype was obtained from an adult in good health. CDR3 region: CASSLGQSGRGEQYF. The CDR3 DNA reads as TGCGCCAGCAGCCTAGGGCAAAGCGGGAGAGGCGAGCAGTACTTC.